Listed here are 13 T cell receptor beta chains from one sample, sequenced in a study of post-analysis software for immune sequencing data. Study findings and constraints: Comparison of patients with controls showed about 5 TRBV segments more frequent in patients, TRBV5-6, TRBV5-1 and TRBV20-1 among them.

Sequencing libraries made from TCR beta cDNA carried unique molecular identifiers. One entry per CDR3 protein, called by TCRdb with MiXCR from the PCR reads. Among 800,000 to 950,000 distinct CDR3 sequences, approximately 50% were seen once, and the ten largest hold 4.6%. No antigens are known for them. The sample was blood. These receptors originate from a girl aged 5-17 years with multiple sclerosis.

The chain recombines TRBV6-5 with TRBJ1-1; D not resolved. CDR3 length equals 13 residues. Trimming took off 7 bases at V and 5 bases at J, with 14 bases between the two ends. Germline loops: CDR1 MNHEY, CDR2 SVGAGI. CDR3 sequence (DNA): TGTGCCAGCATCGGGATGGGGAAAACTGAAGCTTTCTTT. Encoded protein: CASIGMGKTEAFF.

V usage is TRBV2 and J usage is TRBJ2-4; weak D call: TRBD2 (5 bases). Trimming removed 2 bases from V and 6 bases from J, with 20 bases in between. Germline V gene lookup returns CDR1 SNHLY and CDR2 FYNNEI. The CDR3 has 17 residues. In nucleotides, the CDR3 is TGTGCCAGCAGTGAATCGGGGTCAGGCCTCCGGGTAAACATTCAGTACTTC. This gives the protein CASSESGSGLRVNIQYF.

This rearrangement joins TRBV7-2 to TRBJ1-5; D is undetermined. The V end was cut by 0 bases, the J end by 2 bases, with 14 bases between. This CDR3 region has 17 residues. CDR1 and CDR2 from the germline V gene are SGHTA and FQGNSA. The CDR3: CASSLAKATERNQPQHF. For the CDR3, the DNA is TGTGCCAGCAGCTTAGCGAAGGCGACCGAGCGCAATCAGCCCCAGCATTTT.

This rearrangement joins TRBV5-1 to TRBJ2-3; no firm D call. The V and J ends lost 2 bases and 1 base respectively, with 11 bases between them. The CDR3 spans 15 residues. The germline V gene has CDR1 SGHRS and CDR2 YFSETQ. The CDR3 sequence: CASSFKTPRTDTQYF. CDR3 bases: TGCGCCAGCAGCTTCAAGACTCCACGCACAGATACGCAGTATTTT.

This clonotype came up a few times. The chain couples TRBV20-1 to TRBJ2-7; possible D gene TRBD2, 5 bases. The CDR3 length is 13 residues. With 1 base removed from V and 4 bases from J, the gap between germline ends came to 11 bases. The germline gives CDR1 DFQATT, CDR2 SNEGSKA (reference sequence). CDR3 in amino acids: CSARVPGFYEQYF. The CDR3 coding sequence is TGCAGTGCTAGAGTTCCGGGGTTTTACGAGCAGTACTTC.

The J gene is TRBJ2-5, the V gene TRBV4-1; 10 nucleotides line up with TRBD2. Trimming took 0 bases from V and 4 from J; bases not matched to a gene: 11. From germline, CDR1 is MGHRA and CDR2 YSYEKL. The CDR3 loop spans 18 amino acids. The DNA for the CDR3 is TGCGCCAGCAGCCAAGAACCAGCGGGAGGGCCGGTTAGAGAGACCCAGTACTTC. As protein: CASSQEPAGGPVRETQYF.

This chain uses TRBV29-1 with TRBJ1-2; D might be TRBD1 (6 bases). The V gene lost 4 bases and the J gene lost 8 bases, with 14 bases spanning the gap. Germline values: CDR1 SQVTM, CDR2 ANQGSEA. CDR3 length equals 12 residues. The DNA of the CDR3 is TGCAGCGTTGGGACAGCGTCTAGGGGCTACACCTTC. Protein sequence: CSVGTASRGYTF. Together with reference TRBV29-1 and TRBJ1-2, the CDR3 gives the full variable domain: SAVISQKPSRDICQRGTSLTIQCQVDSQVTMMFWYRQQPGQSLTLIATANQGSEATYESGFVIDKFPISRPNLTFSTLTVSNMSPEDSSIYLCSVGTASRGYTFGSGTRLTVV.

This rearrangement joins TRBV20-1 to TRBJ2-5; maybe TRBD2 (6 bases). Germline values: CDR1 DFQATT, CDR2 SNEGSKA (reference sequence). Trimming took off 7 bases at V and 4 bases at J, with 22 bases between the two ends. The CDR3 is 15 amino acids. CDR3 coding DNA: TGCAGTGTTAAATCCGGGACTGGGAGAAGAGAGACCCAGTACTTC. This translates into CSVKSGTGRRETQYF.

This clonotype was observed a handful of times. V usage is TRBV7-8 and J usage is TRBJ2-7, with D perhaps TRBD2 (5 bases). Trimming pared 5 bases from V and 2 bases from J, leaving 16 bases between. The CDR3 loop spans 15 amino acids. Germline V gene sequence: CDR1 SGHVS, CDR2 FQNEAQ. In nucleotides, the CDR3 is TGTGCCAGCAGCCTTTCGGGATCCTATCCCTACGAGCAGTACTTC. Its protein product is CASSLSGSYPYEQYF. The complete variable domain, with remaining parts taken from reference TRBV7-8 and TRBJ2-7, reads GAGVSQSPRYKVAKRGQDVALRCDPISGHVSLFWYQQALGQGPEFLTYFQNEAQLDKSGLPSDRFFAERPEGSVSTLKIQRTQQEDSAVYLCASSLSGSYPYEQYFGPGTRLTVT.

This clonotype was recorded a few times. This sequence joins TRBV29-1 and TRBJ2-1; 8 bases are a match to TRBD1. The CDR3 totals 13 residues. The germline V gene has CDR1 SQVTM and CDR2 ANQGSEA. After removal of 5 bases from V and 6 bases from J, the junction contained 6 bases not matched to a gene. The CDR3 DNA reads TGCAGCGTTCTTGGACAGGGAGGCAATGAGCAGTTCTTC. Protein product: CSVLGQGGNEQFF.

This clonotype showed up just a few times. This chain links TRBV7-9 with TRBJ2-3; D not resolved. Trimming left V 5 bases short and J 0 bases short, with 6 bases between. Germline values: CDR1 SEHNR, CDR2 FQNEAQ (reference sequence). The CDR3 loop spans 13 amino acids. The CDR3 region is CASSQQSTDTQYF. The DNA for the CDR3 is TGTGCCAGCAGCCAACAGAGCACAGATACGCAGTATTTT.

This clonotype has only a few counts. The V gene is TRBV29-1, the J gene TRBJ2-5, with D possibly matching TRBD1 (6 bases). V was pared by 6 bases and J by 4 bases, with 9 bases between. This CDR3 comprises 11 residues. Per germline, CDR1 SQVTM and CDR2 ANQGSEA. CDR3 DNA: TGCAGCGTCGAACAGGGAGAGACCCAGTACTTC. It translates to CSVEQGETQYF.

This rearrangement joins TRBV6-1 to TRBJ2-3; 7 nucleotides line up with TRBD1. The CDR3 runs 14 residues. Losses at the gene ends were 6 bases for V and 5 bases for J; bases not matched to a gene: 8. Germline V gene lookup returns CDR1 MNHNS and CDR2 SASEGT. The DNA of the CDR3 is TGTGCCAGCAGCGTTGACAGGGTCGGAGATACGCAGTATTTT. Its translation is CASSVDRVGDTQYF.